This TCR beta chain was found in a study of blood T cell repertoires in COVID-19. Each recovered donor of Cohort 3 presented with two negative PCRs, clearance, or symptom resolution. Per the germline V gene, CDR1 is SNHLY and CDR2 is FYNNEI. V was cut by 4 bases and J by 6 bases, with 18 bases left in between. CDR3 length: 16 residues. Some clones are missing from TCRdb's copy, which holds only in-frame ones; the method was immunoSEQ multiplex PCR. The top ten hold about 8.9% of the sample, which has a few hundred thousand clones, about nine tenths seen once. The source is a woman aged 18-29 years who had recovered from COVID-19. V gene TRBV2 combines with J gene TRBJ2-2; weak D call: TRBD2 (5 bases). Sequencing was done on a sample of PBMCs or T cells enriched from blood (not recorded which). CDR3 region: CASSVKPAGFAGELFF. CDR3 in DNA: TGTGCCAGCAGTGTTAAACCCGCGGGTTTTGCCGGGGAGCTGTTTTTT. Full variable domain (rest looked up from reference TRBV2 and TRBJ2-2): EPEVTQTPSHQVTQMGQEVILRCVPISNHLYFYWYRQILGQKVEFLVSFYNNEISEKSEIFDDQFSVERPDGSNFTLKIRSTKLEDSAMYFCASSVKPAGFAGELFFGEGSRLTVL.